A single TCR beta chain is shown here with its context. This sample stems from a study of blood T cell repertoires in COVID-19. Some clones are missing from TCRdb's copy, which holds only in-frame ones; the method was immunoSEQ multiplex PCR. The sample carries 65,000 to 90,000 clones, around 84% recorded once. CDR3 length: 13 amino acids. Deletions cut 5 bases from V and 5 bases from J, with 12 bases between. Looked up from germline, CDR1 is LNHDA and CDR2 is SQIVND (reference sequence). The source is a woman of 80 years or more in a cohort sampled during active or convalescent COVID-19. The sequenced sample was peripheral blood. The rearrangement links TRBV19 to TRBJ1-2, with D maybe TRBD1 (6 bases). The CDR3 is CASSAAGQYGYTF. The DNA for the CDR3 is TGTGCCAGTAGTGCCGCCGGACAGTATGGCTACACCTTC.